Listed here are 28 T cell receptor beta chains from one sample, sequenced in a study of T cell clonotyping in hematopoietic cell transplantation. Time point in this sample: recipient sample about 28 days before transplant, after cytoreduction. Assay: immunoSEQ multiplex PCR; the TCRdb copy retains only in-frame clones and omits some. This sample has more than 25,000 clones; around 93% occur once, and the top ten carry approximately 2.1%. The sequenced sample was peripheral blood mononuclear cells, obtained before stem cell transplant. These receptors were taken from a man aged 50 to 59 with acute myeloid leukemia. Some clones in this sample may be carry-over from other donors' samples.

The chain recombines TRBV7-8 with TRBJ1-5; D ambiguous. The ends were cut back, 1 base at V and 11 bases at J, with 12 bases in the middle. In germline, CDR1 is SGHVS, CDR2 FQNEAQ. The CDR3 is 13 residues long. CDR3 sequence: CASSLDGPGAQHF. The CDR3 DNA is TGTGCCAGCAGCTTAGACGGCCCTGGGGCCCAGCATTTT.

The V call is TRBV7-8, the J call TRBJ1-1, with D unclear. This CDR3 comprises 13 residues. The ends were cut back, 3 bases at V and 6 bases at J, with 11 bases in the middle. From germline, CDR1 is SGHVS and CDR2 FQNEAQ. DNA of the CDR3: TGTGCCAGCAGCTTTGAATACGGACCTGAAGCTTTCTTT. It encodes CASSFEYGPEAFF.

CDR3 sequence (DNA): TGTGCCAGCAGTTACGGATTCCAGAGCACCCAGTACTTC. This sequence encodes CASSYGFQSTQYF. The chain carries TRBV6-5 and TRBJ2-5; D remains ambiguous. Germline CDR1 reads MNHEY; CDR2 reads SVGAGI. Trimming removed 2 bases from V and 8 bases from J, with 12 bases in between. The CDR3 is 13 residues long.

The rearrangement links TRBV5-1 to TRBJ2-1; 10 bases agree with TRBD2. The J segment lost 8 bases and the V segment lost 6 bases, leaving 17 bases of the junction unmatched. Germline-derived CDR1 and CDR2 are SGHRS and YFSETQ. The CDR3 is 17 amino acids. CDR3 loop: CASTLGGSGRLFYEQFF. The DNA for the CDR3 is TGCGCCAGCACCCTAGGGGGTAGCGGGAGGCTTTTTTATGAGCAGTTCTTC.

The chain employs TRBV14 and TRBJ2-7; TRBD2 matches at 9 bases. CDR1 and CDR2 from the germline V gene are SGHDN and FVKESK. There are 14 residues in the CDR3. V shed 4 bases and J 3 bases; nucleotides not matched to a gene: 4. CDR3 amino acids: CASSLDSGGYEQYF. CDR3 bases: TGTGCCAGCAGCCTTGATAGCGGGGGCTACGAGCAGTACTTC. Supplemented by reference TRBV14 and TRBJ2-7, the full variable domain reads EAGVTQFPSHSVIEKGQTVTLRCDPISGHDNLYWYRRVMGKEIKFLLHFVKESKQDESGMPNNRFLAERTGGTYSTLKVQPAELEDSGVYFCASSLDSGGYEQYFGPGTRLTVT.

CDR3 in DNA: TGTGCCAGCAGTTTATTATGGGTTCAGACGAACACCGGGGAGCTGTTTTTT. Translating gives CASSLLWVQTNTGELFF. This chain joins TRBV28 and TRBJ2-2; no reliable D call. Germline loops: CDR1 MDHEN, CDR2 SYDVKM. Between the trimmed V and J ends, which lost 1 base and 0 bases, there was a span of 12 bases. The CDR3 sequence is 17 residues long.

This chain uses TRBV21-1 with TRBJ2-2; the D call of TRBD1 is as the table states it, not checked on the DNA. TRBV21-1 is labeled a pseudogene. This CDR3 region has 17 residues. CDR3 sequence (DNA): TGTGCCAGCAGCAAAGGGGCCGGTGGCAAGAACACCGGGGAGCTGTTTTTT. This translates into CASSKGAGGKNTGELFF.

This chain links TRBV19 with TRBJ2-5, with TRBD2 matching over 10 bases. The CDR3 sequence is 16 residues long. Germline CDR1 reads LNHDA; CDR2 reads SQIVND (reference sequence). Unmatched junction bases numbered 7, after V lost 1 base and J lost 5 bases. DNA for the CDR3: TGTGCCAGTAGTATAGGGATAGCGGGGGGCCCGGAGACCCAGTACTTC. Amino acids: CASSIGIAGGPETQYF.

This chain joins TRBV6-6 and TRBJ2-2, with a weak D call TRBD2 (6 bases). CDR1 is MNHNY, CDR2 SVGAGI, per germline (reference sequence). CDR3 length: 15 residues. Between the trimmed V and J ends, which lost 5 bases and 4 bases, there was a span of 14 bases. This chain's CDR3 is CASSDRLGGTGELFF. CDR3 bases: TGTGCCAGCAGTGACCGACTGGGGGGCACCGGGGAGCTGTTTTTT.

The chain uses TRBV28 and TRBJ1-5, with D unresolved. This CDR3 comprises 13 residues. Germline V gene sequence: CDR1 MDHEN, CDR2 SYDVKM. Between the trimmed V and J ends, which lost 1 base and 4 bases, there was a span of 5 bases. In DNA, the CDR3 is TGTGCCAGCAGTTTATCGGTAAATCAGCCCCAGCATTTT. It translates to CASSLSVNQPQHF.

The chain carries TRBV5-1 and TRBJ2-1, with TRBD1 as a possible D gene (5 bases). V dropped 7 bases and J dropped 4 bases, with 12 bases sitting between them. The germline CDR1 and CDR2 sequences are SGHRS and YFSETQ. The CDR3 length is 13 residues. In nucleotides, the CDR3 is TGCGCCAGCCGGTACCAGGGATACAATGAGCAGTTCTTC. This codes for CASRYQGYNEQFF.

The chain recombines TRBV5-8 with TRBJ2-5; D is uncertain. The CDR3 has 15 residues. CDR1 and CDR2 (germline): SGHTS, YDEGEE. V gave up 4 bases and J gave up 0 bases, with 13 bases separating them. CDR3 bases: TGTGCCAGCAGCCCCCGGGCCTTGTACCAAGAGACCCAGTACTTC. This gives the protein CASSPRALYQETQYF.

V and J are TRBV7-3 and TRBJ2-5; the D gene could be TRBD1 or TRBD2 (5 bases each). Deletions cut 5 bases from V and 5 bases from J, with 18 bases between. This CDR3 has 15 residues. Germline CDR1 SGHTA, CDR2 FQGTGA. CDR3 amino acids: CASSLIPGPVETQYF. The CDR3 DNA reads TGTGCCAGCAGCCTAATTCCGGGACCAGTGGAGACCCAGTACTTC.

This chain links TRBV10-3 with TRBJ2-6; D could derive from TRBD1 or TRBD2 (5 bases each). CDR3 length: 18 amino acids. Germline CDR1 is ENHRY and CDR2 is SYGVKD. The ends were cut back, 3 bases at V and 2 bases at J, with 17 bases in the middle. DNA of the CDR3: TGTGCCATCAGTGACGGGGCCCCAGGTGTCGCTGGGGCCAACGTCCTGACTTTC. The encoded protein is CAISDGAPGVAGANVLTF.

The gene calls are TRBV6-6 and TRBJ2-5, with 12 bases fitting TRBD1. Trimming at V came to 2 bases and at J to 4 bases, leaving 5 bases not matched to a gene. Germline CDR1 MNHNY, CDR2 SVGAGI (reference sequence). The CDR3 is 16 amino acids. CDR3 amino acids: CASSYGGTGGIETQYF. The CDR3 bases are TGTGCCAGCAGTTACGGTGGGACAGGGGGCATAGAGACCCAGTACTTC.

The table lists this clone with a count of one. The gene calls are TRBV15 and TRBJ2-1; 9 bases align to TRBD1. V was clipped by 5 bases and J by 6 bases; unmatched bases: 11. CDR3 length: 16 residues. CDR1 and CDR2 from the germline V gene are LNHNV and YYDKDF (reference sequence). The CDR3 DNA is TGTGCCACCAGCCGCAGGGACAGGGCCTCCCCCAATGAGCAGTTCTTC. Translation: CATSRRDRASPNEQFF.

The V call is TRBV4-1, the J call TRBJ2-1; D not resolved. This CDR3 contains 17 residues. Trimming pared 0 bases from V and 1 base from J, leaving 13 bases between. CDR1 is MGHRA and CDR2 is YSYEKL in the germline V gene. CDR3 residues: CASSQDPGADSYNEQFF. CDR3 in DNA: TGCGCCAGCAGCCAAGATCCAGGCGCGGATTCCTACAATGAGCAGTTCTTC.

The rearrangement uses TRBV19 and TRBJ1-1; D is unclear. The germline V gene encodes CDR1 LNHDA and CDR2 SQIVND (reference sequence). The CDR3 spans 14 residues. Trimming removed 7 bases from V and 2 bases from J, with 14 bases in between. CDR3 DNA sequence: TGTGCCAGTACCCTTTACGGGGTCAACACTGAAGCTTTCTTT. Protein product: CASTLYGVNTEAFF.

The chain uses TRBV6-4 and TRBJ2-1, with 7 bases fitting TRBD2. J lost 7 bases, V lost 2 bases, and 11 bases had no gene match. Germline CDR1 and CDR2: MRHNA and SNTAGT. The CDR3 is 16 residues long. The CDR3 region is CASSDTGLPGGNEQFF. The DNA for the CDR3 is TGTGCCAGCAGTGACACGGGACTACCGGGTGGTAATGAGCAGTTCTTC.

The chain employs TRBV28 and TRBJ2-7, with 10 bases that match TRBD1. The CDR3 is made up of 15 amino acids. Germline CDR1 is MDHEN and CDR2 is SYDVKM. V lost 5 bases and J lost 3; bases outside the gene matches: 7. CDR3: CASSKGTGVIYEQYF. In DNA form, the CDR3 reads TGTGCCAGCAGTAAAGGGACAGGGGTTATCTACGAGCAGTACTTC.

V and J are TRBV10-3 and TRBJ2-7; D is undetermined. This CDR3 comprises 13 residues. Per the germline V gene, CDR1 is ENHRY and CDR2 is SYGVKD. V lost 6 bases and J 4 bases, leaving 13 bases between the germline ends. The CDR3 nucleotides are TGTGCCATCAGGGGCCCGGTGGGGTACGAGCAGTACTTC. This sequence encodes CAIRGPVGYEQYF.

This chain links TRBV19 with TRBJ2-7, with 7 bases that match TRBD1. This CDR3 comprises 15 residues. The V segment lost 2 bases and the J segment 3 bases; nucleotides outside the gene matches: 7. From germline, CDR1 is LNHDA and CDR2 SQIVND (reference sequence). This chain's CDR3 is CASSIRVAGGYEQYF. CDR3 DNA: TGTGCCAGTAGTATAAGGGTTGCAGGGGGCTACGAGCAGTACTTC.

This clone was seen a single time. V gene TRBV11-2 combines with J gene TRBJ2-3, with TRBD2 identical over 8 bases. V shed 3 bases, J shed 4 bases, and the junction held 6 bases outside the gene matches. Germline-derived CDR1 and CDR2 are SGHAT and FQNNGV. There are 15 residues in the CDR3. This CDR3 is CASSLGGRRADTQYF. In DNA, the CDR3 is TGTGCCAGCAGCTTGGGCGGGAGGAGGGCAGATACGCAGTATTTT.

This clone has just one count. The chain recombines TRBV10-1 with TRBJ2-7; D is unclear. This CDR3 is built from 13 residues. In germline, CDR1 is WNHNN, CDR2 SYGVQD (reference sequence). The germline V and J ends were trimmed by 4 bases and 3 bases, with 10 bases remaining between them. This CDR3 reads CASSGGTGYEQYF. The CDR3, as DNA: TGCGCCAGCAGTGGAGGCACGGGCTACGAGCAGTACTTC.

V usage is TRBV5-1 and J usage is TRBJ2-7; D call uncertain. CDR3 size: 15 residues. V was trimmed by 1 base and J by 5 bases, leaving 16 bases between them. Germline CDR1 reads SGHRS; CDR2 reads YFSETQ. CDR3 sequence reads: CASSLKTRSPDEQYF. CDR3 coding DNA: TGCGCCAGCAGCTTGAAAACCAGGTCCCCTGACGAGCAGTACTTC.

The rearrangement links TRBV4-2 to TRBJ2-3; TRBD2 aligns across 9 bases. The germline V gene has CDR1 LGHNA and CDR2 YNFKEQ. V gave up 0 bases and J gave up 1 base; unmatched junction bases: 11. The CDR3 loop spans 19 amino acids. CDR3 DNA sequence: TGTGCCAGCAGCCAAGATAGAGCGGGGGGCGGCGTTGGCACAGATACGCAGTATTTT. Residues: CASSQDRAGGGVGTDTQYF.

V and J are TRBV29-1 and TRBJ2-5; 7 bases fit TRBD2. The CDR3 is 13 residues long. The germline CDR1 and CDR2 sequences are SQVTM and ANQGSEA. Germline trimming cut 1 base from V and 4 bases from J; bases unmatched to any gene: 3. CDR3 region: CSVEGGTTETQYF. DNA for the CDR3: TGCAGCGTTGAAGGGGGGACTACAGAGACCCAGTACTTC.

The CDR3 reads CASRPGGPDTQYF. The CDR3 nucleotides read TGTGCCAGCAGACCCGGGGGCCCAGATACGCAGTATTTT. The rearrangement links TRBV28 to TRBJ2-3; D may correspond to TRBD1 or TRBD2 (6 bases each). Deletions cut 6 bases from V and 4 bases from J, with 11 bases between. The CDR3 loop spans 13 amino acids. CDR1 and CDR2 from the germline V gene are MDHEN and SYDVKM.